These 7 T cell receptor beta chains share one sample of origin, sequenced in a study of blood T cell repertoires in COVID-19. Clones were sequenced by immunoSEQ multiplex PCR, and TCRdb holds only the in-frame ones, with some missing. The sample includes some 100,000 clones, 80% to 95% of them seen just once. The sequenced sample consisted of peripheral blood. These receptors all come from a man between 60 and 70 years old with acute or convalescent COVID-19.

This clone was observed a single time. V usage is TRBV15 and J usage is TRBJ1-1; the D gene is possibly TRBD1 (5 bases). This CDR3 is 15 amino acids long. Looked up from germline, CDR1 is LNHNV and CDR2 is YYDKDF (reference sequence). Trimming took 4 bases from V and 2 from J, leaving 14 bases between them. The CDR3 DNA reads TGTGCCACCAGCATCCTAACAGGTACAAACACTGAAGCTTTCTTT. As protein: CATSILTGTNTEAFF.

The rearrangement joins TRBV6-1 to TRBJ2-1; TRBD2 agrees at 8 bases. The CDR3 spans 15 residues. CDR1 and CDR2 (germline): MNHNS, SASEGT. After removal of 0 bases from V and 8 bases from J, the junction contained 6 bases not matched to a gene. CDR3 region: CASSEAMSGSYEQFF. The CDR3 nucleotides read TGTGCCAGCAGTGAAGCGATGAGCGGGAGTTATGAGCAGTTCTTC.

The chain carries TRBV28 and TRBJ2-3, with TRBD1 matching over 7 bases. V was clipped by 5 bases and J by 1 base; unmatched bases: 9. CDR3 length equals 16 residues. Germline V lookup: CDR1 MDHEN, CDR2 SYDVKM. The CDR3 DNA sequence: TGTGCCAGCAGTCCTACAGGGGAGTCAGGCACAGATACGCAGTATTTT. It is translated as CASSPTGESGTDTQYF. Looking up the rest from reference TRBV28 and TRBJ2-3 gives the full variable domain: DVKVTQSSRYLVKRTGEKVFLECVQDMDHENMFWYRQDPGLGLRLIYFSYDVKMKEKGDIPEGYSVSREKKERFSLILESASTNQTSMYLCASSPTGESGTDTQYFGPGTRLTVL.

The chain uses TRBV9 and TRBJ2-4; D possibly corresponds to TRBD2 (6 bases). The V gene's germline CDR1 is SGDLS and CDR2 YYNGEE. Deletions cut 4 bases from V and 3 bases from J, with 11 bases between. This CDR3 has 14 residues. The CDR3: CASSSGGDKNIQYF. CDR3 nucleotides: TGTGCCAGCAGCTCTGGCGGGGACAAAAACATTCAGTACTTC.

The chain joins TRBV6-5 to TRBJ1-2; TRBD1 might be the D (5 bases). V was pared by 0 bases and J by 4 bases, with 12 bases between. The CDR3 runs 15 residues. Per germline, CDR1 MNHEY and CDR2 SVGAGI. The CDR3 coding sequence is TGTGCCAGCAGTTACTCGACAGAACAGATCTATGGCTACACCTTC. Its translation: CASSYSTEQIYGYTF.

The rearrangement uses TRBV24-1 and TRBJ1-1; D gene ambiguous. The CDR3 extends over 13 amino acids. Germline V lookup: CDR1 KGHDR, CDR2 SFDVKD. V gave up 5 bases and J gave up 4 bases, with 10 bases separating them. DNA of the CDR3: TGTGCCACCAGTGCGGAGCTGGCCACTGAAGCTTTCTTT. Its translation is CATSAELATEAFF.

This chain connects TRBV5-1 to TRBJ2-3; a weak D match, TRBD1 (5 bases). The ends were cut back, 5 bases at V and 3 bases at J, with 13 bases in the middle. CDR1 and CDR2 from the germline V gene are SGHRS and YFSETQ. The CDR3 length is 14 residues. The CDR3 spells CASRVGQGTDTQYF. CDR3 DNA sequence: TGCGCCAGCAGGGTCGGGCAGGGAACAGATACGCAGTATTTT.